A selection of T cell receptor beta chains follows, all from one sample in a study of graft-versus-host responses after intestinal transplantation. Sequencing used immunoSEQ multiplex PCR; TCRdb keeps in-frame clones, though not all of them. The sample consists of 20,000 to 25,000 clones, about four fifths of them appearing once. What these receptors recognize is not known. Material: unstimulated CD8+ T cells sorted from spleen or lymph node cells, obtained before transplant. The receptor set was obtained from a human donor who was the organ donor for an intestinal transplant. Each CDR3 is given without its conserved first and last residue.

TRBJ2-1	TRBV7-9	ASSLGAGEQF
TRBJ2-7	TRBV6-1	ASSEEGDRTYEQY
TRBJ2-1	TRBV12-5	ASGFLVGGYNEQF
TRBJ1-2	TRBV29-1	SVEGTYPNYGYT
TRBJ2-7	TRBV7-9	ASSQALAGYEQY
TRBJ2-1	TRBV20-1	SAREHNEQF
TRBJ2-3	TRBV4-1	ASSQDMSLDRTDTQY
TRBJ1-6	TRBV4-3	ASSQDYRGHGDSPLH
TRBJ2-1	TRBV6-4	ASSSGPNEQF
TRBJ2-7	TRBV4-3	ASSQGSGSAYEQY
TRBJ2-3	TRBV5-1	ASSLDRSTDTQY
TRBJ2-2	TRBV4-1	ASSHLLAGNTGELF
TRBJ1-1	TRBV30	AWSEGTAEVF
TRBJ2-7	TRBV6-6	ASSPTSGYDEQY
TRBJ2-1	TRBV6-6	ASSYSKRGLGNEQF
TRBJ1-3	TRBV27	ASSPGQGAGNTIY
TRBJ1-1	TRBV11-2	ASSLFGGAGRAAEAF
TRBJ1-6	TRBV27	ASTQRGWNSPLH
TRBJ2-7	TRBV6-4	ASSPTYEQY
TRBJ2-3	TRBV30	AWSVSADTQY
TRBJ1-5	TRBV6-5	ASSLYSHNQPQH
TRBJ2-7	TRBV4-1	ASSQARASSYEQY
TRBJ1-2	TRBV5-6	ASSFFADAYGYT
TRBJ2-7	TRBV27	ASSLYAGAAYEQY
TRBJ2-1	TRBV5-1	ASSLELGNEQF
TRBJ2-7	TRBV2	ASTLQLSYEQY
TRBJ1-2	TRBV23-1	ASLRAGRRSYGYT
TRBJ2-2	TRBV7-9	ASSSTGGTGELF
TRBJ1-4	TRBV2	ASSYMGRKEKLF
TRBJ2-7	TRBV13	ASSSGQGEYLVYEQY
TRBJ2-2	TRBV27	ASSLRWTSSNTGELL
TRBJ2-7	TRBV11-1	ASSPLLGRRYEQY
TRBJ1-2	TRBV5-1	ASSLEQGANYGYT
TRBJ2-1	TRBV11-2	ASSHGYNEQF
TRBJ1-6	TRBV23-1	ASSQSGSPLH
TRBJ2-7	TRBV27	ASSYDRGQSEQY
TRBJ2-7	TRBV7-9	ASSSHGRAGYEQY
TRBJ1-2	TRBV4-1	ASSQTGSYGYT
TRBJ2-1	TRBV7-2	ASSLLSFNEQF
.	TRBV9	ASSHPRTSGDYEQY